This passage covers 8 T cell receptor beta chains from one sample sequenced in a study of cytotoxic CD8 clonotypes in ibrutinib-treated CLL. This table comes from immunoSEQ multiplex PCR, and its TCRdb copy is limited to in-frame clones, with some not included. This repertoire shows roughly 54,000 clones, roughly three fifths found once; its top ten account for 25% to 30%. This sample comprised PBMCs, obtained after 24 months of ibrutinib treatment. Source of these receptors: a human donor with chronic lymphocytic leukemia.

This clone was seen only a few times. This CDR3 is CASSEQGRNEQFF. The DNA of the CDR3 is TGTGCCAGCAGCGAACAGGGGCGGAATGAGCAGTTCTTC. The V and J genes are TRBV11-3 and TRBJ2-1, with 7 bases matching TRBD1. CDR3 length: 13 amino acids. CDR1 SGHNT and CDR2 YENEEA come from the germline V gene. V trimming: 5 bases; J trimming: 7 bases; junction bases outside the gene matches: 5. The whole variable domain, filled in from reference TRBV11-3 and TRBJ2-1, reads EAGVVQSPRYKIIEKKQPVAFWCNPISGHNTLYWYLQNLGQGPELLIRYENEEAVDDSQLPKDRFSAERLKGVDSTLKIQPAELGDSAVYLCASSEQGRNEQFFGPGTRLTVL.

This clone was observed a handful of times. V usage is TRBV6-5 and J usage is TRBJ1-1; D is uncertain. V lost 4 bases and J 4 bases, leaving 10 bases between the germline ends. Germline assignment: CDR1 MNHEY and CDR2 SVGAGI. The CDR3 totals 13 residues. CDR3 in DNA: TGTGCCAGCAGTTCCTTCCGTAGCACTGAAGCTTTCTTT. Translation: CASSSFRSTEAFF.

The rearrangement links TRBV5-1 to TRBJ1-1; D ambiguous. Trimming removed 0 bases at V and 1 base at J, with 10 bases between. This CDR3 comprises 15 residues. In germline, CDR1 is SGHRS, CDR2 YFSETQ. In nucleotides, the CDR3 is TGCGCCAGCAGCTTGGTAGTCAGGAAGAACACTGAAGCTTTCTTT. Amino acid sequence: CASSLVVRKNTEAFF.

The rearrangement uses TRBV11-2 and TRBJ1-4; D is undetermined. This CDR3 has 12 residues. The V and J ends lost 3 bases and 7 bases respectively, with 6 bases between them. In germline, CDR1 is SGHAT, CDR2 FQNNGV. CDR3 DNA sequence: TGTGCCAGCAGCTTTCGGGGTGAAAAACTGTTTTTT. This translates into CASSFRGEKLFF.

The gene calls are TRBV7-6 and TRBJ2-3; D may be TRBD1 or TRBD2 (5 bases each). The length of the CDR3 is 14 residues. The V end was cut by 1 base, the J end by 2 bases, with 7 bases between. Germline CDR1 reads SGHVS; CDR2 reads FNYEAQ. CDR3 in amino acids: CASSLGGNTDTQYF. The CDR3 DNA follows: TGTGCCAGCAGCTTAGGGGGGAACACAGATACGCAGTATTTT.

In its sample, this clone was seen a few times. V and J are TRBV27 and TRBJ1-5, with D unresolved. This CDR3 comprises 16 residues. Germline CDR1 reads MNHEY; CDR2 reads SMNVEV (reference sequence). V shed 5 bases and J shed 1 base, with 15 bases lying between them. The CDR3 bases are TGTGCCAGCAGTCTCCTAGCACCGGGGAGCAATCAGCCCCAGCATTTT. This encodes CASSLLAPGSNQPQHF.

The rearrangement uses TRBV6-1 and TRBJ2-5; the match to TRBD2 covers 8 bases. Germline V CDR1 and CDR2: MNHNS, SASEGT. The ends lost 1 base at V and 1 base at J; junction bases unmatched: 5. CDR3 size: 16 residues. CDR3: CASSEEAGGGQETQYF. CDR3 nucleotides: TGTGCCAGCAGTGAAGAGGCCGGGGGGGGCCAAGAGACCCAGTACTTC.

V usage is TRBV27 and J usage is TRBJ1-1; tentatively, D is TRBD1 (5 bases). V was cut by 7 bases and J by 3 bases, with 15 bases left in between. Germline V gene lookup returns CDR1 MNHEY and CDR2 SMNVEV (reference sequence). This CDR3 comprises 14 residues. Written as DNA, the CDR3 is TGTGCCAGCATCCCCAGGCAGGGCCACACTGAAGCTTTCTTT. Its translation: CASIPRQGHTEAFF.